Given below is one T cell receptor beta chain in context. This record comes from a study of blood T cell repertoires in COVID-19. Data came from immunoSEQ multiplex PCR; TCRdb stores just in-frame clones and leaves some out. The sample lists roughly 130,000 clones, 79% seen once, with roughly 3.6% in the top ten. The sample taken for sequencing was peripheral blood. The sequence derives from a man in his 60s with acute or convalescent COVID-19.

CDR3 sequence: CASSYLSGRSGGELFF. The CDR3 nucleotides are TGTGCCAGCAGCTATCTTAGCGGGAGGTCCGGCGGGGAGCTGTTTTTT. The chain uses TRBV7-9 and TRBJ2-2; 10 positions agree with TRBD2. From germline, CDR1 is SEHNR and CDR2 FQNEAQ (reference sequence). The V gene end was trimmed by 4 bases and the J gene end by 7 bases; junction bases not matched to a gene: 9. The CDR3 is 16 amino acids.